These 2 T cell receptor beta chains were all obtained from the same sample, sequenced in a study of blood T cell repertoires in COVID-19. Method: immunoSEQ multiplex PCR; TCRdb's copy keeps in-frame clones and lacks some. This sample carries 100,000 to 150,000 clones, roughly 80% of them seen once, and the ten largest clones take around 6%. Sequenced input: peripheral blood. Receptors originate from a man older than 75 with COVID-19, enrolled during active disease.

Only one count was recorded for this clone. The rearrangement uses TRBV6-5 and TRBJ1-2; D uncertain. The germline gives CDR1 MNHEY, CDR2 SVGAGI. Trimming left V 4 bases short and J 6 bases short, with 15 bases between. The CDR3 runs 14 residues. CDR3 loop: CASSSGLGVHGYTF. DNA of the CDR3: TGTGCCAGCAGTTCGGGTTTGGGTGTTCATGGCTACACCTTC.

The CDR3 nucleotides are TGTGCCAGCAGCCGAATACAAGAGACCCAGTACTTC. Translation gives CASSRIQETQYF. V gene TRBV7-8 combines with J gene TRBJ2-5, with D hard to call. From germline, CDR1 is SGHVS and CDR2 FQNEAQ. V shed 5 bases and J shed 2 bases, with 6 bases lying between them. CDR3 length: 12 residues.